Shown below are 8 T cell receptor beta chains from a single sample sequenced in a study of T cells in Graves' hyperthyroidism and ophthalmopathy. Amplification of TCR beta CDR3 regions was performed using RNA transcripts as template. In the first-round RT-PCR of the TCR CDR3, the HTBI primer set was used. TCRdb called the multiplex PCR reads again in MiXCR, with one record for every CDR3 protein. This sample has about 840,000 distinct CDR3 sequences, with 38% found just once. The sequenced material came from blood. These receptors originate from a man between 18 and 29 years old with Graves' hyperthyroidism.

As concerns this clonotype: Its ends do not fully match the called genes, so a read error is possible. The gene calls are TRBV13 and TRBJ2-5; TRBD2 agrees at 9 bases. Germline CDR1 is PRHDT and CDR2 is FYEKMQ (reference sequence). CDR3 length equals 16 residues. This CDR3 is CASSVGPAGGMETQYF. The CDR3 DNA sequence: TGTGCCAGCAGCGTAGGCCCAGCGGGAGGTATGGAGACCCAGTACTTC.

This clonotype appeared a few times. The rearrangement joins TRBV7-8 to TRBJ1-5, with 7 positions matching TRBD1. The V and J ends lost 6 bases and 3 bases, in that order; junction bases with no gene match: 8. Germline CDR1 reads SGHVS; CDR2 reads FQNEAQ. The CDR3 covers 15 residues. The CDR3 loop is CASSPQGQPNQPQHF. In nucleotides, the CDR3 is TGTGCCAGCAGTCCCCAGGGACAGCCCAATCAGCCCCAGCATTTT.

This clonotype was seen ten or more times. V gene TRBV7-2 combines with J gene TRBJ2-7; D unclear. V was pared by 1 base and J by 5 bases, with 9 bases between. The CDR3 consists of 13 residues. CDR1 and CDR2 (germline): SGHTA, FQGNSA. The CDR3 nucleotides read TGTGCCAGCAGCTTAGATCCCATCGACGAGCAGTACTTC. It codes for CASSLDPIDEQYF.

A few counts support this clonotype. V gene TRBV11-3 combines with J gene TRBJ2-2; unclear D gene. The ends were cut back, 3 bases at V and 0 bases at J, with 8 bases in the middle. The CDR3 consists of 15 residues. The germline V gene has CDR1 SGHNT and CDR2 YENEEA. CDR3: CASSFHNTNTGELFF. DNA for the CDR3: TGTGCCAGCAGCTTCCACAACACGAACACCGGGGAGCTGTTTTTT.

This clonotype was detected a few times. The chain has TRBV5-1 and TRBJ2-5; 10 positions agree with TRBD1. Unmatched junction bases numbered 6, after V lost 0 bases and J lost 4 bases. The CDR3 is 16 amino acids. Germline V CDR1 and CDR2: SGHRS, YFSETQ. CDR3 in DNA: TGCGCCAGCAGCTTGGAGGACAGGGGGAGGCCAGAGACCCAGTACTTC. Translation gives CASSLEDRGRPETQYF. Variable domain in full (rest from reference TRBV5-1 and TRBJ2-5): KAGVTQTPRYLIKTRGQQVTLSCSPISGHRSVSWYQQTPGQGLQFLFEYFSETQRNKGNFPGRFSGRQFSNSRSEMNVSTLELGDSALYLCASSLEDRGRPETQYFGPGTRLLVL.

With respect to this clonotype: Likely a read error: the CDR3 ends without its conserved phenylalanine or tryptophan. The CDR3 region is CASRNRDTEAFL. CDR3 nucleotide sequence: TGTGCCAGCAGAAACCGGGACACTGAAGCTTTCCTT. The V gene is TRBV7-2, the J gene TRBJ1-1; no clear D gene. V was trimmed by 6 bases and J by 3 bases, leaving 8 bases between them. The CDR3 sequence is 12 residues long. The V gene's germline CDR1 is SGHTA and CDR2 FQGNSA.

This clonotype has more than one count but fewer than ten. The chain has TRBV9 and TRBJ1-3; D gene unclear. The V end lost 0 bases, the J end lost 0 bases, and 7 bases lay between the germline ends. There are 15 residues in the CDR3. Germline V gene lookup returns CDR1 SGDLS and CDR2 YYNGEE. This CDR3 reads CASSVASLSGNTIYF. The CDR3 DNA is TGTGCCAGCAGCGTAGCGAGCCTCTCTGGAAACACCATATATTTT.

This clonotype showed up many times. V gene TRBV7-2 combines with J gene TRBJ1-1; no clear D gene. The CDR3 sequence is 14 residues long. V was cut by 3 bases and J by 4 bases, with 12 bases left in between. CDR1 and CDR2 (germline): SGHTA, FQGNSA. CDR3 DNA: TGTGCCAGCAGCTTCGACCTGGGTGGCACTGAAGCTTTCTTT. Its translation: CASSFDLGGTEAFF.